This T cell receptor (beta chain) stems from a study of cytomegalovirus exposure and HLA in healthy donors. Germline V gene sequence: CDR1 MNHNY, CDR2 SVGAGI (reference sequence). The CDR3 length is 15 residues. Between the trimmed V and J ends, which lost 4 bases and 6 bases, there was a span of 19 bases. Regarding donors, all were healthy bone marrow donors. Study findings and constraints: Cytomegalovirus association was assigned to around 150 TCR beta chains. Follow-up analysis seemed to connect common viral pathogens with several of the most significant clusters identified. Roughly uniform depth of sequencing across donors was assumed in presence/absence analyses.

Details on this clone: What it binds is unknown.

Primers included in the PCR were 60 Vbeta and 13 Jbeta primers. Sequenced by immunoSEQ multiplex PCR; TCRdb stores in-frame clones only, minus some. The data contain 90,000 to 110,000 clones, more than 70% of them singletons. This sequence joins TRBV6-6 and TRBJ2-7, with TRBD1 as a possible D gene (6 bases). This TCR came from a man in his thirties or forties in good health and CMV-seronegative. The sequenced sample was PBMCs. Here the CDR3 DNA reads TGTGCCAGCAGTTCTCCGGGACACTTGTTCTCCGAGCAGTACTTC. Its protein product is CASSSPGHLFSEQYF.